A single T cell receptor (beta chain) is shown here with its context. These data come from a study of CD8 T cells in Susac syndrome. Reverse transcription used roughly 0.45 to 1 ug RNA and random hexamers. TCRdb re-derived calls from the immunoSEQ multiplex PCR reads in MiXCR, one entry per CDR3 protein. This table holds approximately 190,000 distinct CDR3 sequences, 90% to 96% found once. The CDR3 is made up of 16 amino acids. V was pared by 0 bases and J by 2 bases, with 3 bases of the junction left unmatched. Germline lookup yields CDR1 DFQATT and CDR2 SNEGSKA (reference sequence). The clonotype comes from a human donor with Susac syndrome. Material: CD4+ T cells from PBMCs. The gene calls are TRBV20-1 and TRBJ2-2, with TRBD2 identical over 10 bases. The CDR3 DNA follows: TGCAGTGCTAGAGAGGCTAGCGGGGGTAACACCGGGGAGCTGTTTTTT. Translation gives CSAREASGGNTGELFF.